The rows below give T cell receptor beta chains drawn from one sample of a study of monozygotic twins with inflammatory bowel disease. TCRdb reanalyzed the 5' RACE reads and collapses them to one entry per CDR3 protein, without DNA. This repertoire includes about 450,000 distinct CDR3 sequences. Sequenced: blood. The receptors stem from a human donor with ulcerative colitis or Crohn's disease, or a healthy co-twin of an affected twin (not recorded which). The CDR3 runs from the conserved cysteine through the conserved F or W.

v_gene,j_gene,CDR3aa
TRBV6-2/TRBV6-3,TRBJ2-1,CASSTFPPGTKKIF
TRBV3-1,TRBJ2-5,CASSQLTGEGETQYF
TRBV4-2,TRBJ2-5,CASSQDMVAGGRETQYF
TRBV3-1,TRBJ2-6,CASSQVTGANVLTF
TRBV7-7,TRBJ1-3,CASSLLVGASGGNTIYF
TRBV20-1,TRBJ2-1,CSARGGPQPYNEQFF
TRBV5-6,TRBJ2-2,CASSLAANSNTGELFF
TRBV2,TRBJ2-7,CASQSRYEQYF
TRBV11-2,TRBJ2-1,CASSDPPGTGGPYNEQFF
TRBV7-2,TRBJ2-5,CASSFYQETQYF
TRBV28,TRBJ2-7,CASTPGRTTYEQYF
TRBV19,TRBJ2-7,CASTPTSGVSHEQYF
TRBV5-5,TRBJ1-4,CASSLGPANEKLFF
TRBV7-9,TRBJ2-7,CASSLGASGAVRYF
TRBV28,TRBJ2-4,CASRTGLVAKNIQYF
TRBV5-6,TRBJ2-5,CASSLVRAGEETQYF
TRBV29-1,TRBJ1-2,CSTQGRDGYTF
TRBV5-6,TRBJ2-7,CASSLGSGIASSYEQYF
TRBV7-3,TRBJ2-1,CASSLRPGTEQFF
TRBV7-9,TRBJ1-2,CASSLAGGNGYTF
TRBV24-1,TRBJ2-5,CATTGTVGTQYF
TRBV11-2,TRBJ2-3,CASSFTGTSGRVTDTQYF
TRBV12-3/TRBV12-4,TRBJ2-7,CASTPARWLEQYF
TRBV20-1,TRBJ2-6,CSARGRDRGISGANVLTF
TRBV9,TRBJ1-5,CASSAGPTASNQPQHF
TRBV2,TRBJ2-1,CASRGLAGYNEQFF
TRBV20-1,TRBJ2-7,CSLLGTGVYEQYF
TRBV27,TRBJ2-7,CASRTSASYEQYF
TRBV4-1,TRBJ1-4,CASSQLPGLTNEKLFF
TRBV11-1,TRBJ2-6,CASSPRTSGTSGANVLTF
TRBV20-1,TRBJ2-2,CSARDTRRLAGGQGNTGELFF
TRBV12-3/TRBV12-4,TRBJ1-5,CASSRDRDDQPQHF
TRBV5-1,TRBJ2-3,CASSSYLQGTSTDTQYF
TRBV3-1,TRBJ2-7,CASSPTTGVEQYF
TRBV6-5,TRBJ2-6,CASSYQEMGSGANVLTF
TRBV7-2,TRBJ1-2,CASSLGGRTRTSYGYTF
TRBV7-2,TRBJ1-2,CASSRQVRYYGYTF
TRBV5-1,TRBJ2-7,CASSLVQGVGEQYF
TRBV7-2,TRBJ1-1,CASSQGGSLGTEAFF
TRBV4-3,TRBJ2-6,CASSRDGLTSGANVLTF
TRBV20-1,TRBJ2-7,CSAISTSDRGEQYF
TRBV11-1,TRBJ2-1,CASSLGHGAGWHEQFF